This TCR beta chain was profiled in a study of PD-1 blockade in classical Hodgkin lymphoma. Study conclusions and caveats: Repertoires differed for reasons still undefined, possibly disease activity or prior therapy. Complete responders possessed baseline diversity comparable to newly diagnosed patients. While CD8+ TCR diversity did not rise significantly by C4D1, CD4+ TCR diversity did. When nivolumab was started under 1 year after ASCT, patients were excluded.

As for this clone: Its antigen remains unidentified.

The length of the CDR3 is 12 residues. Germline CDR1 reads SGHNT; CDR2 reads YYREEE (reference sequence). The ends were cut back, 4 bases at V and 8 bases at J, with 10 bases in the middle. Generated by immunoSEQ multiplex PCR, the TCRdb table keeps only in-frame clones and is missing some. The sample has more than 10,000 clones, about 90% seen once; the top ten hold 0.75% to 1%. As for time point: cycle 4 day 1 (C4D1), after less than 7 weeks of nivolumab. Each and every patient relapsed after autologous stem cell transplantation, and patients got differing brentuximab vedotin exposure. CD4+ T cells were purified from thawed PBMCs by magnetic negative selection.

Sequences were derived from CD4+ T cells from blood, sampled before the fourth cycle of nivolumab. The sequence was obtained from a human donor with classical Hodgkin lymphoma. The chain carries TRBV5-4 and TRBJ2-1; D remains ambiguous. CDR3 coding DNA: TGTGCCAGCAGCCTAGACACTTATGAGCAGTTCTTC. Translated: CASSLDTYEQFF.